The clone carrying this TCR beta chain appeared a single time. Its antigen remains unidentified. This entry comes from a study of CD8+ T cells in alopecia areata. Across the study: Treatment of the treated patients consisted of oral tofacitinib, 5 to 10 mg twice daily. Scoring treated patients' severity relied on the percentage of scalp area affected.

Specified treatment: oral pan-JAK inhibitor, 5-10 mg twice daily. Findings of the study overall: In scalp and blood during tofacitinib, many expanded lesional clones persisted.

RNA was isolated and reverse transcribed to cDNA, the sequencing template. The method was immunoSEQ multiplex PCR; TCRdb's version includes in-frame clones alone and lacks a portion of them. The sample carries 65,000 to 75,000 clones, 25% to 35% recorded once. The V gene's germline CDR1 is SEHNR and CDR2 FQNEAQ (reference sequence). The CDR3 totals 15 residues. V trimming: 5 bases; J trimming: 3 bases; junction bases outside the gene matches: 9. The material sequenced was CD8+ T cells sorted from blood, taken at week 4, from a patient treated with tofacitinib. The sequence derives from a human donor with alopecia areata. This sequence joins TRBV7-9 and TRBJ1-1; TRBD1 matches 7 bases. CDR3 coding DNA: TGTGCCAGCAGCGCCAACAGGGGAGGACACACTGAAGCTTTCTTT. As protein: CASSANRGGHTEAFF.